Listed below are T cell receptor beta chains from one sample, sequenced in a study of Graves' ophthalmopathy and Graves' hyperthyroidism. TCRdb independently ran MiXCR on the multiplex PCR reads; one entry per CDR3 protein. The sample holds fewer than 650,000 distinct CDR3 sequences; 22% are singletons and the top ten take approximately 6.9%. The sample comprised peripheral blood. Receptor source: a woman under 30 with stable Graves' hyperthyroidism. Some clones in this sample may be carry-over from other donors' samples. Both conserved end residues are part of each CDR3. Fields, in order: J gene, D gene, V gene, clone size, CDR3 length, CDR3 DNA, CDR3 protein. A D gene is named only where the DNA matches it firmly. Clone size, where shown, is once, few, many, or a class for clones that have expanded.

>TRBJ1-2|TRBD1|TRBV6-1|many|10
TGTGCCAGCAGCCACAGGGGTTACACCTTC
CASSHRGYTF
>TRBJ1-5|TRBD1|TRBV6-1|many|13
TGTGCCAGCAGGGCGACAGGGGGAGAGCCCCAGCATTTT
CASRATGGEPQHF
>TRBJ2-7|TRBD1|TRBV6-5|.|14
TGTGCCAGCAGTCACACCGGGACAGCTTACGAGCAGTACTTC
CASSHTGTAYEQYF
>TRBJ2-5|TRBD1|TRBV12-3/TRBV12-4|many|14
TGTGCCAGCAGTTTAGCTCGGGACAGGGGGACCCCGTACTTC
CASSLARDRGTPYF
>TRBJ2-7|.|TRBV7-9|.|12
TGTGCCAGCAGCTGGTACGTCACTCGGCAGTACTTC
CASSWYVTRQYF
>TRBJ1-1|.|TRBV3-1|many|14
TGTGCCAGCAGCCATCTACAGGGGAACACTGAAGCTTTCTTT
CASSHLQGNTEAFF
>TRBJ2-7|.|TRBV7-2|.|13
TGTGCCAGCCGAGGCGGCAGGGGAGAGGAGCAGTACTTC
CASRGGRGEEQYF
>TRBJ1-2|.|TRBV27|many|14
TGTGCCAGCACCGCTTCGGGGAATCCCTATGGCTACACCTTC
CASTASGNPYGYTF
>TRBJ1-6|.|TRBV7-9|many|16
TGTGCCAGCAGCTCCCAGGGGAATTTACCTCATTCACCCCTCCACTTT
CASSSQGNLPHSPLHF
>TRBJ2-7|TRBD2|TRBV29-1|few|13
TGCAGCGTTTCAAGCGGGAGGGTCCACGAGCAGTACTTC
CSVSSGRVHEQYF
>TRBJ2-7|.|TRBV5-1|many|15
TGCGCCAGCAGCTTTGAGGTGACATCATTCTACGAGCAGTACTTC
CASSFEVTSFYEQYF
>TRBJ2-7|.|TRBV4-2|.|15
TGTGCCAGCAGCCGCGGGATTTCATTCACCTACGAGCAGTACTTC
CASSRGISFTYEQYF
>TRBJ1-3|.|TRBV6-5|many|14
TGTGCCAGCAGTTGGAGCAGGAAAGTAAACACCATATATTTT
CASSWSRKVNTIYF
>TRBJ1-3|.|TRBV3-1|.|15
TGTGCCAGCAGCCAAGATACAGTCTCTGGAAACACCATATATTTT
CASSQDTVSGNTIYF
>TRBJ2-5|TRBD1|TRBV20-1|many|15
TGCAGTGCCGCCCTGGGACAGACCCACCAAGAGACCCAGTACTTC
CSAALGQTHQETQYF
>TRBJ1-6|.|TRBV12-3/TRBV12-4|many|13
TGTGCCAGCAGTTTTCAGGGTAATTCACCCCTCCACTTT
CASSFQGNSPLHF
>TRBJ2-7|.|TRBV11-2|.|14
TGTGCCAGCAGCTACCTGGGACTGTCCTACGAGCAGTACTTC
CASSYLGLSYEQYF
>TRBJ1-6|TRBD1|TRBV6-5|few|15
TGTGCCAGCAGTACTCCCGGGACAGGGGTTTCACCCCTCCACTTT
CASSTPGTGVSPLHF
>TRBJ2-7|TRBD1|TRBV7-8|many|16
TGTGCCAGCAGCCCCGGGGCCGGGACAGGGGGCTACGAGCAGTACTTC
CASSPGAGTGGYEQYF
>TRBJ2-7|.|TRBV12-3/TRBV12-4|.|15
TGTGCCAGCAGTTTTTCAGGGGCCGGAACCTACGAGCAGTACTTC
CASSFSGAGTYEQYF
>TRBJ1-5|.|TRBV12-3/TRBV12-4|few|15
TGTGCCAGCACCCCTCCCCTCGTCCGGGGCGCGCCCCAGCATTTT
CASTPPLVRGAPQHF
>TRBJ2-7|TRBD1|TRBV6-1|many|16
TGTGCCAGCCGACGGATTTTCCGGGACAGCACCTACGAGCAGTACTTC
CASRRIFRDSTYEQYF
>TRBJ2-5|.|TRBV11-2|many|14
TGTGCCAGCAGCCCGTACCGCCTCCGAGAGACCCAGTACTTC
CASSPYRLRETQYF
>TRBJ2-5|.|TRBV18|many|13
TGTGCCAGCTCAACTGCGGTTTTGGGGACCCAGTACTTC
CASSTAVLGTQYF
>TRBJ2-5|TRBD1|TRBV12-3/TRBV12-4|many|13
TGTGCCAGCAACCGGGACAGAGAAGAGACCCAGTACTTC
CASNRDREETQYF
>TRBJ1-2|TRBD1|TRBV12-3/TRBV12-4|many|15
TGTGCCAGCAGTTTATCCACAGGGGGTCAAGAAGGCTACACCTTC
CASSLSTGGQEGYTF
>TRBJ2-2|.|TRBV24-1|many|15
TGTGCCACCAGTGGTCCCGAGACACCAAACGGGGAGCTGTTTTTT
CATSGPETPNGELFF
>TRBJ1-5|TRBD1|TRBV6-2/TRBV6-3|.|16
TGTGCCAGCAGTTACGCCCGGACAGGGGGCAATCAGCCCCAGCATTTT
CASSYARTGGNQPQHF
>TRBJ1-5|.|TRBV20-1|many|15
TGCAGTGCTTGGCCCCCCGGAGGGCTCAATCAGCCCCAGCATTTT
CSAWPPGGLNQPQHF